Listed here are 10 T cell receptor beta chains from one sample, sequenced in a study of shared clonotypes between healthy human individuals. Assay: immunoSEQ multiplex PCR; the TCRdb copy retains only in-frame clones and omits some. Of hundreds of thousands of clones listed, approximately 74% are singletons. The sequencing sample was made of memory CD4+ T cells sorted from blood. Subset here: CD45RA-negative fraction. These receptors were taken from a woman in her 30s in good health.

The chain couples TRBV19 to TRBJ1-1; D is undetermined. Trimming cost V 5 bases and J 1 base, with 8 bases left between them. The CDR3 consists of 13 residues. The germline V gene has CDR1 LNHDA and CDR2 SQIVND (reference sequence). CDR3 protein: CASSYIPNTEAFF. The CDR3, as DNA: TGTGCCAGTAGTTATATACCGAACACTGAAGCTTTCTTT.

The chain recombines TRBV11-2 with TRBJ1-4; no firm D call. The CDR3 runs 12 residues. Trimming stripped 1 base from V and 8 bases from J, with 5 bases between. Per germline, CDR1 SGHAT and CDR2 FQNNGV. CDR3 loop: CASSLGEEKLFF. CDR3 in DNA: TGTGCCAGCAGCTTAGGCGAAGAAAAACTGTTTTTT.

The chain combines TRBV4-2 with TRBJ2-1; D unresolved. Germline CDR1 and CDR2: LGHNA and YNFKEQ. The CDR3 runs 15 residues. V gave up 4 bases and J gave up 0 bases, with 10 bases separating them. DNA of the CDR3: TGTGCCAGCAGCCCGGACCCCAGCTCCTACAATGAGCAGTTCTTC. This codes for CASSPDPSSYNEQFF.

The chain combines TRBV5-5 with TRBJ1-5; D is undetermined. Between the trimmed V and J ends, which lost 3 bases and 4 bases, there was a span of 8 bases. Germline-derived CDR1 and CDR2 are SGHKS and YYEKEE (reference sequence). The length of the CDR3 is 13 residues. CDR3 sequence: CASSSDGNQPQHF. Here the CDR3 DNA reads TGTGCCAGCAGCTCAGACGGGAATCAGCCCCAGCATTTT.

The gene calls are TRBV27 and TRBJ2-7, with TRBD2 matching 8 bases. The CDR3 runs 15 residues. The germline CDR1 and CDR2 sequences are MNHEY and SMNVEV (reference sequence). After removal of 7 bases from V and 4 bases from J, the junction contained 12 bases not matched to a gene. CDR3 protein: CASKTRLSGRYEQYF. For the CDR3, the DNA is TGTGCCAGCAAAACCCGACTAAGCGGGAGATACGAGCAGTACTTC.

The chain is built from TRBV28 and TRBJ1-2; TRBD1 matches at 10 bases. The CDR3 loop spans 13 amino acids. Trimming at V came to 7 bases and at J to 8 bases, leaving 7 bases not matched to a gene. CDR1 and CDR2 from the germline V gene are MDHEN and SYDVKM. As DNA, the CDR3 is TGTGCCAGCACTCGTGGGACAGGGGACGGCTACACCTTC. Translated: CASTRGTGDGYTF.

The chain is built from TRBV11-3 and TRBJ2-5, with 8 bases identical to TRBD1. The CDR3 sequence is 13 residues long. Germline V gene data show CDR1 as SGHNT and CDR2 as YENEEA. V trimming: 5 bases; J trimming: 5 bases; junction bases outside the gene matches: 4. This CDR3 is CASSRQGSETQYF. Written as DNA, the CDR3 is TGTGCCAGCAGCAGACAGGGGAGCGAGACCCAGTACTTC. Full variable domain (outside the CDR3, taken from reference TRBV11-3 and TRBJ2-5): EAGVVQSPRYKIIEKKQPVAFWCNPISGHNTLYWYLQNLGQGPELLIRYENEEAVDDSQLPKDRFSAERLKGVDSTLKIQPAELGDSAVYLCASSRQGSETQYFGPGTRLLVL.

The J gene is TRBJ2-2, the V gene TRBV5-1; D unclear. Per the germline V gene, CDR1 is SGHRS and CDR2 is YFSETQ. The CDR3 extends over 13 amino acids. Trimming removed 5 bases from V and 5 bases from J, with 10 bases in between. The CDR3 spells CASRVGFTGELFF. DNA for the CDR3: TGCGCCAGCAGGGTCGGGTTTACCGGGGAGCTGTTTTTT.

The chain joins TRBV6-5 to TRBJ2-7, with 10 bases matching TRBD2. CDR1 is MNHEY and CDR2 is SVGAGI in the germline V gene. This CDR3 is built from 14 residues. After removal of 11 bases from V and 4 bases from J, the junction contained 11 bases not matched to a gene. CDR3 in DNA: TGTGCCTCCAAGACCGGGACTAGCGAATACGAGCAGTACTTC. Translation gives CASKTGTSEYEQYF.

A word on this clone: In the same sample, other DNA sequences code for this CDR3. The V gene is TRBV10-3, the J gene TRBJ2-5; 7 nucleotides align to TRBD1. This CDR3 contains 14 residues. CDR1 and CDR2 from the germline V gene are ENHRY and SYGVKD. Trimming cost V 3 bases and J 1 base; bases outside gene matches: 2. CDR3 loop: CAISEGGIQETQYF. The CDR3 DNA follows: TGTGCCATCAGTGAAGGGGGCATCCAAGAGACCCAGTACTTC.